This entry features one T cell receptor beta chain sequence. Its target is unknown. These data come from a study of a mutant IDH1 vaccine in newly diagnosed glioma. Study at large: Earlier therapy was either radiotherapy, temozolomide, or both, and most got both. Week 35 brought visit V12, which was followed by visit V13 at week 47.

CDR1 LNHDA and CDR2 SQIVND come from the germline V gene (reference sequence). The CDR3 contains 15 residues. V lost 7 bases to trimming and J lost 4 bases; unmatched junction nucleotides: 7. Stated time point: week 47, end of study. Each dose delivered 300 ug of mutant IDH1 20-mer peptide subcutaneously with imiquimod. Patients had eight vaccinations, in weeks 1, 3, 5, 7, 11, 15, 19 and 23. TCRdb keeps only in-frame clones here, not all; method: immunoSEQ multiplex PCR. The sample has tens of thousands of clones; approximately 80% are singletons. The receptor was derived from a man aged 40-49 years with glioma. This chain uses TRBV19 with TRBJ1-2; 12 bases are a match to TRBD1. This specimen consisted of PBMCs, obtained from a glioma patient whose treatment included an IDH1 peptide vaccine. As DNA, the CDR3 is TGTGCCAGTAAGCCCGGGACAGGGGGCATCTATGGCTACACCTTC. Its translation is CASKPGTGGIYGYTF.